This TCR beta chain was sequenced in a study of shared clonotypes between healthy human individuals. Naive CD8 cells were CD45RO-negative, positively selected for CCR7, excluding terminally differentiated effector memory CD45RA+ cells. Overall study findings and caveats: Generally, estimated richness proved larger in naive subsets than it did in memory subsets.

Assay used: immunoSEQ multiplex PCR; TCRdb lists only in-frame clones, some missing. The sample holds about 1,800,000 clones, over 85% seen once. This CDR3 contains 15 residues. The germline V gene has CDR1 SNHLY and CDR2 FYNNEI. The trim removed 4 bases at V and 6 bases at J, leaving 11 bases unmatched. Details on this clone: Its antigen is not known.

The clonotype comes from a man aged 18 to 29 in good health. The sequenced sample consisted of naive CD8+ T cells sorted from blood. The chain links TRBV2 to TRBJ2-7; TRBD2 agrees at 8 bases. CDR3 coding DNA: TGTGCCAGCAGTGGTCCAACAGGAGGGACTAGCGAGCAGTACTTC. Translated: CASSGPTGGTSEQYF. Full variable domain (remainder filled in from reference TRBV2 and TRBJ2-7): EPEVTQTPSHQVTQMGQEVILRCVPISNHLYFYWYRQILGQKVEFLVSFYNNEISEKSEIFDDQFSVERPDGSNFTLKIRSTKLEDSAMYFCASSGPTGGTSEQYFGPGTRLTVT.